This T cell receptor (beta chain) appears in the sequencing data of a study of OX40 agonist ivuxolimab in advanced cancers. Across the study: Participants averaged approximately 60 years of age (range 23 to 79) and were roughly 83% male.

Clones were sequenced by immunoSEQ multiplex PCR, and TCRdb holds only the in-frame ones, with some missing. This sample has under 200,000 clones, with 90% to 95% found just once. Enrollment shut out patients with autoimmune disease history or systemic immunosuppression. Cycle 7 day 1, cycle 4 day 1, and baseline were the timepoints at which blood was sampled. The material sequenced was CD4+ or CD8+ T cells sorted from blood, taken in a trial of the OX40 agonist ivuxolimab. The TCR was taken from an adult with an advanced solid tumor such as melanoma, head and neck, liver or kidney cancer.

DNA of the CDR3: TGTGCCAGCAGTGAGGCGGGACAGATCTCTGGGGCCAACGTCCTGACTTTC. Translating gives CASSEAGQISGANVLTF. This rearrangement joins TRBV9 to TRBJ2-6, with D perhaps TRBD1 (7 bases). The germline V gene has CDR1 SGDLS and CDR2 YYNGEE. V was pared by 5 bases and J by 0 bases, with 15 bases between. This CDR3 is built from 17 residues.